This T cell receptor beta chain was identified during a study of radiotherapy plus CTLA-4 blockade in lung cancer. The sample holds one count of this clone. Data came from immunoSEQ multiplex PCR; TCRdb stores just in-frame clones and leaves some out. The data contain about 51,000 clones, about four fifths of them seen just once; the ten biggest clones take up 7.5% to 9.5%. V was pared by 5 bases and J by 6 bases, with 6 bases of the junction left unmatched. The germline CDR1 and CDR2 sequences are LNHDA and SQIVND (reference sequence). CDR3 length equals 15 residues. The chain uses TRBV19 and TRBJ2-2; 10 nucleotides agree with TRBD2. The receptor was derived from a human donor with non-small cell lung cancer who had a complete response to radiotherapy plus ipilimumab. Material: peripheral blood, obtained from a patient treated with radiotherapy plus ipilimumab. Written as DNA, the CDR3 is TGTGCCAGTAGTTCGACTAGCGGGTCCCCCGGGGAGCTGTTTTTT. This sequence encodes CASSSTSGSPGELFF.